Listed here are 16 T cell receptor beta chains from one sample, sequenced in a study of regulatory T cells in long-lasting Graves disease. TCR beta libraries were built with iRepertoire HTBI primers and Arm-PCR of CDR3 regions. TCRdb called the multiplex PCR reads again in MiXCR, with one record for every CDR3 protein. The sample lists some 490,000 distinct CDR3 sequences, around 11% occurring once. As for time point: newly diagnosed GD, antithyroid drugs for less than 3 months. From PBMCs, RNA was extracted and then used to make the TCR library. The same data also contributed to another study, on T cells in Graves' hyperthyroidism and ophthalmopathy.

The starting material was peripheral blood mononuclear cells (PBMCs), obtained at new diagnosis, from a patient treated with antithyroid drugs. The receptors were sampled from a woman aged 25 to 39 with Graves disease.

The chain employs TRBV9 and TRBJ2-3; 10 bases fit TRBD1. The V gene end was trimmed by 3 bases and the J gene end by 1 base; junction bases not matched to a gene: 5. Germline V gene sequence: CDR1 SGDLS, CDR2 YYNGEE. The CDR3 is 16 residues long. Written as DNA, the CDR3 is TGTGCCAGCAGCGCTACCGGGACAGGGGGCACAGATACGCAGTATTTT. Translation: CASSATGTGGTDTQYF.

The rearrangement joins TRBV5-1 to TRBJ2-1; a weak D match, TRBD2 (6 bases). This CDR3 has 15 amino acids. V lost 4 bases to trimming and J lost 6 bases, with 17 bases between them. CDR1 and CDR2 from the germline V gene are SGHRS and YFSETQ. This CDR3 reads CASSQALGLFNEQFF. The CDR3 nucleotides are TGCGCCAGCAGCCAAGCCTTGGGACTCTTCAATGAGCAGTTCTTC.

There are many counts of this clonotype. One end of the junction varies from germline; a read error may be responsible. The CDR3 loop reads CASSLVSGSYGQYF. For the CDR3, the DNA is TGTGCCAGCAGCTTAGTTTCAGGGAGCTACGGGCAGTACTTC. The chain carries TRBV7-8 and TRBJ2-7; D tentatively fits TRBD1 or TRBD2 (5 bases each). The CDR3 is made up of 14 amino acids. The V gene's germline CDR1 is SGHVS and CDR2 FQNEAQ.

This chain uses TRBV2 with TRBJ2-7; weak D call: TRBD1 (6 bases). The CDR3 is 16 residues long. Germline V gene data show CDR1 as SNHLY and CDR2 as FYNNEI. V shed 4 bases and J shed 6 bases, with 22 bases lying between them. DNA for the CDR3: TGTGCCAGCAGTGCGATTTACCGGGACATCGCCTCCGAGCAGTACTTC. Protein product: CASSAIYRDIASEQYF.

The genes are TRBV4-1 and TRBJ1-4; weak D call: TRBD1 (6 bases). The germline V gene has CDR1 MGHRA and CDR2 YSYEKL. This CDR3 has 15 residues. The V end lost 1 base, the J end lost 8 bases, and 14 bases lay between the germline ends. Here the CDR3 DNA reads TGCGCCAGCAGCCAAGTTGGGGGGCGCAAGGAAAAACTGTTTTTT. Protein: CASSQVGGRKEKLFF.

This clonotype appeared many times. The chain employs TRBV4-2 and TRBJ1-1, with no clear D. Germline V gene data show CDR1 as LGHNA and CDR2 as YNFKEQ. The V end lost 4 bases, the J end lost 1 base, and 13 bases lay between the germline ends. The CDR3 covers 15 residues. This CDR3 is CASSPRWAENTEAFF. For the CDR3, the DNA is TGTGCCAGCAGCCCCAGGTGGGCGGAGAACACTGAAGCTTTCTTT.

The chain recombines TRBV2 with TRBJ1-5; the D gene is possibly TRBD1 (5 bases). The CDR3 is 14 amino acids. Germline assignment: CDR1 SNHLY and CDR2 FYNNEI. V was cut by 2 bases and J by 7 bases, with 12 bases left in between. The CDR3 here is CASSEQGEWQPQHF. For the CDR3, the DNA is TGTGCCAGCAGTGAACAGGGTGAGTGGCAGCCCCAGCATTTT.

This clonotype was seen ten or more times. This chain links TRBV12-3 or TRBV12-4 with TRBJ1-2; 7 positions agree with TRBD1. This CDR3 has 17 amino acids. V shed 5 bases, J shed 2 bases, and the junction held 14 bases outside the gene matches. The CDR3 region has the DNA TGTGCCAGCAGTATCCGACAGGGTACATCATCCAACTATGGCTACACCTTC. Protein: CASSIRQGTSSNYGYTF.

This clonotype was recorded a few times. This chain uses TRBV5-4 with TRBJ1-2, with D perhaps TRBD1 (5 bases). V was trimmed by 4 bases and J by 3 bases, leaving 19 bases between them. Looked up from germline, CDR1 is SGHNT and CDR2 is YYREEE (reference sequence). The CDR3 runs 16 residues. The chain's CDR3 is CASSIGRGVADYGYTF. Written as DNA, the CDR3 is TGTGCCAGCAGCATCGGGCGAGGGGTCGCGGACTATGGCTACACCTTC.

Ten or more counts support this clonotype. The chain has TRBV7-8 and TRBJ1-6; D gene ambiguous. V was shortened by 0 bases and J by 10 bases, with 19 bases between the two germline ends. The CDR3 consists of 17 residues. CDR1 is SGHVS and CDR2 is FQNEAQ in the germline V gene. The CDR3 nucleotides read TGTGCCAGCAGCTTAGCAATCCTTCAGGAATATCCCTCACCCCTCCACTTT. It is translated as CASSLAILQEYPSPLHF.

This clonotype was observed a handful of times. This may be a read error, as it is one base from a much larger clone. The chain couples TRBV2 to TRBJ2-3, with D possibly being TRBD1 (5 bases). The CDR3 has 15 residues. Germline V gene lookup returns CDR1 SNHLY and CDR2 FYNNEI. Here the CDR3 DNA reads TGTGCCAGCAGTGGGCAGGGTCAGTGGGCAGATGCGCAGTATTTT. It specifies CASSGQGQWADAQYF.

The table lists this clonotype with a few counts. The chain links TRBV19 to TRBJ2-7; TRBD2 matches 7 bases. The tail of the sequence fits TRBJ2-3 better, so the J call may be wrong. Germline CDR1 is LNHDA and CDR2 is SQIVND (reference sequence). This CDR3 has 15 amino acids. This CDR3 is CASSGRLAATDTQYF. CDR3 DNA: TGTGCCAGTAGTGGGCGACTAGCTGCGACAGATACGCAGTATTTT.

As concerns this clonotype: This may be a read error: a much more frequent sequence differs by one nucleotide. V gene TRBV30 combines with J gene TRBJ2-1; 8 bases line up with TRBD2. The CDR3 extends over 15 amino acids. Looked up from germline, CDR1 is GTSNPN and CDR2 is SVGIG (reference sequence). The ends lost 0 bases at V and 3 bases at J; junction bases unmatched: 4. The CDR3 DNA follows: TGTGCCTGGAGTGTGCTAGCGGGCATCTACAATGAGCAGTTCTTC. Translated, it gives CAWSVLAGIYNEQFF.

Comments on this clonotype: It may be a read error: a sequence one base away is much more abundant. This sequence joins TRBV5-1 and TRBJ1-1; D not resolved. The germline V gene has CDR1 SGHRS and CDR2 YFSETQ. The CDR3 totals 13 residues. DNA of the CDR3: TGCGCCAGCAGCATAGGTTACGCTGAAGGAGCTTCCTTT. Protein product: CASSIGYAEGASF.

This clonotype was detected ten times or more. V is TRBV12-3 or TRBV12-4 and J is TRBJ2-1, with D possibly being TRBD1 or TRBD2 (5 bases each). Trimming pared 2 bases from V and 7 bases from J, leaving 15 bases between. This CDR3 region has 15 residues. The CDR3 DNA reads TGTGCCAGCAGTTTAAAGAGGGGAAATCTGAATGAGCAGTTCTTC. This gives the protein CASSLKRGNLNEQFF.

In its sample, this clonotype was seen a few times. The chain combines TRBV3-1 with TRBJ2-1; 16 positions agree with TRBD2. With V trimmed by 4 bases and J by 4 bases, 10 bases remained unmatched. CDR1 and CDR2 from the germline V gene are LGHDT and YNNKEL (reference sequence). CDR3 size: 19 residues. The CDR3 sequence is CASSPVPGLAGGKYNEQFF. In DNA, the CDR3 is TGTGCCAGCAGCCCAGTCCCGGGACTAGCGGGAGGGAAGTACAATGAGCAGTTCTTC.